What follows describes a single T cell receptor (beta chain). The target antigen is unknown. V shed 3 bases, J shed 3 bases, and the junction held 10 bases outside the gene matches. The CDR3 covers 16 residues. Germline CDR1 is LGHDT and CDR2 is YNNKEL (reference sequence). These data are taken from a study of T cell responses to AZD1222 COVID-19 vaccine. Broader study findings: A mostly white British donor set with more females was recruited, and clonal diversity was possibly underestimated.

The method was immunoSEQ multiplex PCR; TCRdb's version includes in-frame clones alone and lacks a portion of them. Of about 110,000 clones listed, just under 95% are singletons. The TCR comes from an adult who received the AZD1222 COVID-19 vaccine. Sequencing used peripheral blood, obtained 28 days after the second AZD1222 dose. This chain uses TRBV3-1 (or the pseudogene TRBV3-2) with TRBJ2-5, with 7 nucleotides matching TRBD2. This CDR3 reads CASSQTTSSGEETQYF. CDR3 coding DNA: TGTGCCAGCAGCCAGACGACTAGCTCCGGGGAAGAGACCCAGTACTTC.